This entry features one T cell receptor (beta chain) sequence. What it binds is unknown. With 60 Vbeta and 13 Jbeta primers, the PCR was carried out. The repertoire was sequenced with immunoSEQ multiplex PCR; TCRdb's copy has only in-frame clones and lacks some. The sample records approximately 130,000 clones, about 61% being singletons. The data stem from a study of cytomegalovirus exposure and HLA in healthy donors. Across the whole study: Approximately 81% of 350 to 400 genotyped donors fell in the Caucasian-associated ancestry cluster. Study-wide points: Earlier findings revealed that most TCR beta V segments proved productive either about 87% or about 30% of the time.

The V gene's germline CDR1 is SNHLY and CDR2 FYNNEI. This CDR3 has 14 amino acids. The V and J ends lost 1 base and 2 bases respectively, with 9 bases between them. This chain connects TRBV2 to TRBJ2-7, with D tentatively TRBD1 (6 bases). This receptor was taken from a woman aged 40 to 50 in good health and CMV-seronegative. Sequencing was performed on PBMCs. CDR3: CASSEVYRAYEQYF. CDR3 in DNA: TGTGCCAGCAGTGAAGTTTACAGGGCCTACGAGCAGTACTTC.